This entry lists 10 T cell receptor beta chains sequenced from one sample in a study of CD8 T cells in Susac syndrome. When the RNA was reverse transcribed, random hexamers were used with an input of about 0.5 to 1 ug. Each CDR3 protein is one row after TCRdb ran MiXCR on the immunoSEQ multiplex PCR reads. This table has 250,000 to 300,000 distinct CDR3 sequences, 65% to 90% appearing once. Sequencing used CD8+ T cells from PBMCs. These receptors originate from a human donor with multiple sclerosis.

The rearrangement links TRBV13 to TRBJ1-1; 8 nucleotides line up with TRBD1. CDR1 PRHDT and CDR2 FYEKMQ come from the germline V gene (reference sequence). The CDR3 contains 15 residues. V shed 5 bases, J shed 8 bases, and the junction held 13 bases outside the gene matches. CDR3 in amino acids: CASSPRGQGREEAFF. Written as DNA, the CDR3 is TGTGCCAGCAGCCCTCGAGGACAGGGCAGGGAAGAAGCTTTCTTT.

J is TRBJ2-6 and V is TRBV7-9; D ambiguous. Germline V gene data show CDR1 as SEHNR and CDR2 as FQNEAQ (reference sequence). The V end lost 5 bases, the J end lost 0 bases, and 11 bases lay between the germline ends. CDR3 length: 16 amino acids. The CDR3 DNA reads as TGTGCCAGCAGCCTCCTCTTCAGCTCTGGGGCCAACGTCCTGACTTTC. This codes for CASSLLFSSGANVLTF.

The V and J genes are TRBV7-9 and TRBJ2-6; D is unresolved. The CDR3 is 16 amino acids. V dropped 5 bases and J dropped 0 bases, with 11 bases sitting between them. Germline V lookup: CDR1 SEHNR, CDR2 FQNEAQ (reference sequence). The CDR3 sequence is CASSHPVGSGANVLTF. The CDR3 DNA is TGTGCCAGCAGCCACCCAGTCGGCTCTGGGGCCAACGTCCTGACTTTC.

V is TRBV30 and J is TRBJ2-7; 7 positions agree with TRBD1. The germline V gene has CDR1 GTSNPN and CDR2 SVGIG (reference sequence). The CDR3 covers 13 residues. V lost 2 bases, J lost 2 bases, and 3 bases stayed unmatched. As DNA, the CDR3 is TGTGCCTGGAGTTGGACAGGACCCTACGAGCAGTACTTC. This translates into CAWSWTGPYEQYF.

This clonotype appeared once. The chain links TRBV11-2 to TRBJ2-1; TRBD2 aligns across 13 bases. The CDR3 sequence is 18 residues long. The germline CDR1 and CDR2 sequences are SGHAT and FQNNGV. The trim removed 5 bases at V and 8 bases at J, leaving 15 bases unmatched. This CDR3 reads CASSLGTSGIGIGDEQFF. In DNA, the CDR3 is TGTGCCAGCAGCCTCGGGACTAGCGGGATCGGGATTGGGGATGAGCAGTTCTTC.

This clonotype was detected only a few times. The rearrangement uses TRBV29-1 and TRBJ2-3; D unclear. Germline lookup yields CDR1 SQVTM and CDR2 ANQGSEA. Between the trimmed V and J ends, which lost 0 bases and 5 bases, there was a span of 12 bases. This CDR3 is built from 14 residues. The CDR3 bases are TGCAGCGTTGAAGATCTTCCCCCCGGAGATACGCAGTATTTT. Translated: CSVEDLPPGDTQYF.

V is TRBV2 and J is TRBJ2-7, with 7 positions matching TRBD2. CDR3 size: 15 residues. CDR1 SNHLY and CDR2 FYNNEI come from the germline V gene. V shed 1 base and J 3 bases; nucleotides not matched to a gene: 6. The CDR3 spells CASSEEGTTHYEQYF. The CDR3, as DNA: TGTGCCAGCAGTGAAGAGGGGACTACCCACTACGAGCAGTACTTC.

The CDR3 DNA reads as TGCGCCAGCAGCCAAGTACTAGCGGGAGGGCGTGAGCAGTTCTTC. Protein product: CASSQVLAGGREQFF. The chain joins TRBV4-1 to TRBJ2-1, with 13 bases that match TRBD2. The CDR3 runs 15 residues. CDR1 is MGHRA, CDR2 YSYEKL, per germline. Trimming at V came to 1 base and at J to 9 bases, leaving 3 bases not matched to a gene.

J is TRBJ1-2 and V is TRBV7-9; a possible D gene is TRBD1 (5 bases). The CDR3 runs to 16 residues. V lost 11 bases and J 4 bases, leaving 26 bases between the germline ends. Germline values: CDR1 SEHNR, CDR2 FQNEAQ (reference sequence). The CDR3 sequence is CAESLLRQGMSYGYTF. The CDR3 nucleotides are TGTGCCGAAAGCTTATTACGTCAGGGTATGAGCTATGGCTACACCTTC.

V is TRBV20-1 and J is TRBJ2-2; D gene ambiguous. CDR1 is DFQATT, CDR2 SNEGSKA, per germline (reference sequence). The CDR3 length is 15 residues. V lost 2 bases and J lost 1, with 11 bases in between. CDR3 in amino acids: CSARPNGWNTGELFF. DNA of the CDR3: TGCAGTGCTAGACCAAATGGCTGGAACACCGGGGAGCTGTTTTTT.